The T cell receptor beta chain under discussion was sequenced for a study of PD-1 blockade in mismatch repair-deficient tumors. CDR1 is MNHGY and CDR2 is SVAAGI in the germline V gene. The V gene lost 0 bases and the J gene lost 1 base, with 12 bases spanning the gap. This CDR3 has 16 amino acids. The protocol was immunoSEQ multiplex PCR, while the TCRdb copy is restricted to in-frame clones and leaves out a portion. The table lists some 22,000 clones, around four fifths of them singletons. This receptor was taken from an adult with mismatch repair-deficient cancer. The sample in question was peripheral blood, obtained 2 weeks after starting pembrolizumab. V and J are TRBV6-9 and TRBJ1-1; D possibly corresponds to TRBD1 (5 bases). Here the CDR3 reads CASSYSTGGGNTEAFF. CDR3 nucleotides: TGTGCCAGCAGTTATTCGACCGGGGGAGGGAACACTGAAGCTTTCTTT.